This TCR beta chain comes out of a study of brain T cells in children with intractable seizures. The CDR3 has 13 amino acids. Trimming shortened V by 3 bases and J by 8 bases, and 13 bases separated the two germline ends. Germline loops: CDR1 MNHNY, CDR2 SVGAGI (reference sequence). Sequenced by immunoSEQ multiplex PCR; TCRdb stores in-frame clones only, minus some. The sample has tens of thousands of clones, around 90% seen once. This sequence originates from a girl aged 2 to 10 with Rasmussen encephalitis and intractable seizures. V is TRBV6-6 and J is TRBJ1-2; TRBD1 might be the D (6 bases). The specimen comprised peripheral blood, sampled at surgery. The CDR3 DNA is TGTGCCAGCAGTTATCTAAGGGGGGGAGGCTACACCTTC. It codes for CASSYLRGGGYTF.